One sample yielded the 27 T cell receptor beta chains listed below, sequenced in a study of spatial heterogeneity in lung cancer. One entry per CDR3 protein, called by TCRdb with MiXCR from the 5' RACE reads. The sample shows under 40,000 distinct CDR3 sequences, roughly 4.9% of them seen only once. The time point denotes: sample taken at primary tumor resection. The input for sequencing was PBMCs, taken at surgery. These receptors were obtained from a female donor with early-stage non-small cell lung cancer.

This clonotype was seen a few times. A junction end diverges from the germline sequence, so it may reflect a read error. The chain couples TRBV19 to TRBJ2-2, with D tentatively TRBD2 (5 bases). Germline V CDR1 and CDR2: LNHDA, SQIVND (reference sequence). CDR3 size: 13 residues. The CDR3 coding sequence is TGTGCCACCAGGACGGGTTGGGCCGGGGAGCTGTTCTTT. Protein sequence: CATRTGWAGELFF.

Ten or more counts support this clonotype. As DNA, the CDR3 is TGTGCCAGCAGCGCCGCTACGAACACTGAAGCTTTCTTT. This encodes CASSAATNTEAFF. The V and J genes are TRBV9 and TRBJ1-1; no firm D call. Germline V gene lookup returns CDR1 SGDLS and CDR2 YYNGEE. V lost 3 bases to trimming and J lost 1 base, with 7 bases between them. CDR3 length: 13 amino acids.

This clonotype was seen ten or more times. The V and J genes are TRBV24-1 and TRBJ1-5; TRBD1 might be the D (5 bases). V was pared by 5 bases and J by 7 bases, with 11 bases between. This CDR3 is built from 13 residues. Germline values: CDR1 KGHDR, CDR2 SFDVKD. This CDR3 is CATSAGGVQPQHF. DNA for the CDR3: TGTGCCACCAGTGCTGGAGGGGTGCAGCCCCAGCATTTT.

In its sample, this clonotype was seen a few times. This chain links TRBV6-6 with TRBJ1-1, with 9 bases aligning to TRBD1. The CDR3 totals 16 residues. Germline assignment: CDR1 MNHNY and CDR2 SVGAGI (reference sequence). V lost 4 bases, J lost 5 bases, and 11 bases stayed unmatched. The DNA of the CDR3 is TGTGCCAGCAGTTCAAAGGGGACAGGGAACAGGACTGAAGCTTTCTTT. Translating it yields CASSSKGTGNRTEAFF.

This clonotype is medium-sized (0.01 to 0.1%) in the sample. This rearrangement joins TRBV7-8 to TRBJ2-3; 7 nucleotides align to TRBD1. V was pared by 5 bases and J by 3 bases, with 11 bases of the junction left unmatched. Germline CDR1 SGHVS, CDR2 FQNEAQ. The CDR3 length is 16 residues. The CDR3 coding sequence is TGTGCCAGCAGCAGCCAACAGGGGTTAGTAACAGATACGCAGTATTTT. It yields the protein CASSSQQGLVTDTQYF.

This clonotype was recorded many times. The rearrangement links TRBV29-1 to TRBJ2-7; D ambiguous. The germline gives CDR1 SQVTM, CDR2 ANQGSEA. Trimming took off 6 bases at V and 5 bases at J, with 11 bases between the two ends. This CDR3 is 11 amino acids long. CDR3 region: CSVFLADEQYF. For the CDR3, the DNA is TGCAGCGTGTTTCTGGCGGACGAGCAGTACTTC.

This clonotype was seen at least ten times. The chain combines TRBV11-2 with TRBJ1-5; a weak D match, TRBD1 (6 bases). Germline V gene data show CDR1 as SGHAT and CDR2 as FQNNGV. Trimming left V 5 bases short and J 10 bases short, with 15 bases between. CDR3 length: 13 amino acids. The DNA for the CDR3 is TGTGCCAGCAGCCTCCGGGACACCTTCCCCCAGCATTTT. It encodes CASSLRDTFPQHF.

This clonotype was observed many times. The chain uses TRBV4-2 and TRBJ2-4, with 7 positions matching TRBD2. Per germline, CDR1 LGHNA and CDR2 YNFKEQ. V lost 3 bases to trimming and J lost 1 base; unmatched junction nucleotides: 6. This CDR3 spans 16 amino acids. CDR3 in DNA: TGTGCCAGCAGCCACACTAGCGCGTCGGCCAAAAACATTCAGTACTTC. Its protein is CASSHTSASAKNIQYF.

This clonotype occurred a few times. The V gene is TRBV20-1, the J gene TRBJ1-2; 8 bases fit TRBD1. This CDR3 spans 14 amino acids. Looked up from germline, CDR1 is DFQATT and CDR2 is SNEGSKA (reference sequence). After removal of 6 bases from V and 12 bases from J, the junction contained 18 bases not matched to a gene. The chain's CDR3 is CSANWVQGAEGHTF. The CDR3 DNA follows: TGCAGTGCAAATTGGGTCCAGGGGGCGGAAGGGCACACCTTC.

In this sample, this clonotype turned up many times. The DNA of the CDR3 is TGTGCCACCAGCAGAGATCAGGACTCTCCGGACCAGTACTTC. Translating it yields CATSRDQDSPDQYF. The chain has TRBV15 and TRBJ2-5; maybe TRBD2 (5 bases). The CDR3 has 14 residues. V was clipped by 0 bases and J by 10 bases, with 15 bases between them. Germline CDR1 reads LNHNV; CDR2 reads YYDKDF (reference sequence). The full variable domain, with the rest looked up from reference TRBV15 and TRBJ2-5, is DAMVIQNPRYQVTQFGKPVTLSCSQTLNHNVMYWYQQKSSQAPKLLFHYYDKDFNNEADTPDNFQSRRPNTSFCFLDIRSPGLGDTAMYLCATSRDQDSPDQYFGPGTRLLVL.

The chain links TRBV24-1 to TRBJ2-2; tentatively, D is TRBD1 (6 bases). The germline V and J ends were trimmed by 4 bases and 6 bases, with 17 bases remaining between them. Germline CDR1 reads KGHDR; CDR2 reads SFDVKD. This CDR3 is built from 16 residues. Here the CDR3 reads CATSDPLQGEAGELFF. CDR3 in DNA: TGTGCCACCAGTGACCCATTACAGGGTGAAGCCGGGGAGCTGTTTTTT.

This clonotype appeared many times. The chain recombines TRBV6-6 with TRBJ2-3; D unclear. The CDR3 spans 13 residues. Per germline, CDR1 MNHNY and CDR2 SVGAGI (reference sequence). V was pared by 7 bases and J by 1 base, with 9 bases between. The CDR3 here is CASTKRGTDTQYF. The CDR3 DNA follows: TGTGCCAGCACCAAAAGGGGCACAGATACGCAGTATTTT.

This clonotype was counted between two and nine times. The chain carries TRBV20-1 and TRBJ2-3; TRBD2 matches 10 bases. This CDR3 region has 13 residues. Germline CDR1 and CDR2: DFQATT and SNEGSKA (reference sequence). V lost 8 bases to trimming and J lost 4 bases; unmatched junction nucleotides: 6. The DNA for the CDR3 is TGCAGTACCTTAGCGGGGGGCCCAGATACGCAGTATTTT. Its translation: CSTLAGGPDTQYF.

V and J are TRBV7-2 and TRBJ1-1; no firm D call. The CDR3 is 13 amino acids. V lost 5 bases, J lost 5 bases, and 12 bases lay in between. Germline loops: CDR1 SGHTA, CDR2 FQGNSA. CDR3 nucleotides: TGTGCCAGCAGCCCCCCGTACGGGACTGAAGCTTTCTTT. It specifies CASSPPYGTEAFF. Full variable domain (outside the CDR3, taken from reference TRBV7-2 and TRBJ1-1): GAGVSQSPSNKVTEKGKDVELRCDPISGHTALYWYRQSLGQGLEFLIYFQGNSAPDKSGLPSDRFSAERTGGSVSTLTIQRTQQEDSAVYLCASSPPYGTEAFFGQGTRLTVV.

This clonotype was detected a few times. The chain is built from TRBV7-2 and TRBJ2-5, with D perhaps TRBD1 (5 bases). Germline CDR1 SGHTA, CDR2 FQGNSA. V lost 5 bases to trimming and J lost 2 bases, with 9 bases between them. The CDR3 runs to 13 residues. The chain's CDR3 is CASSRRQQETQYF. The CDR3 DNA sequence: TGTGCCAGCAGCCGACGACAGCAAGAGACCCAGTACTTC.

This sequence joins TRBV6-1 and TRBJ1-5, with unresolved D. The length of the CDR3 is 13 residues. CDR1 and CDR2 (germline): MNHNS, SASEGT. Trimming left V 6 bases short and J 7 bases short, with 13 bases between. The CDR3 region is CASSLDGRQPQHF. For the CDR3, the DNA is TGTGCCAGCAGCCTTGACGGACGACAGCCCCAGCATTTT.

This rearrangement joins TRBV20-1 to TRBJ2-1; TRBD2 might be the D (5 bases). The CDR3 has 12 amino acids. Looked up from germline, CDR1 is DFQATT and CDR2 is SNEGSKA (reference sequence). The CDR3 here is CSSKGRGVEQFF. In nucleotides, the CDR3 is TGCTCAAGCAAAGGCCGGGGTGTTGAGCAGTTCTTC.

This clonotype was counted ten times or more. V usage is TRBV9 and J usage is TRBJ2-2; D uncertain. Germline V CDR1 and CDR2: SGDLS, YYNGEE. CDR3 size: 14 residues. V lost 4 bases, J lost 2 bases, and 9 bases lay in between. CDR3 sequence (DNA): TGTGCCAGCAGCCCCGGGCCTAACACCGGGGAGCTGTTTTTT. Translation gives CASSPGPNTGELFF.

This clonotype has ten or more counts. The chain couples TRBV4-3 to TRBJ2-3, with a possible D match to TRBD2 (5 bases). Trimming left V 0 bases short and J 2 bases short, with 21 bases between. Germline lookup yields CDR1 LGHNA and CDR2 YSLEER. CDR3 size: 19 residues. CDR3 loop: CASSQDKGRPPDFTDTQYF. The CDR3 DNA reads TGCGCCAGCAGCCAAGATAAAGGTCGCCCCCCGGACTTCACAGATACGCAGTATTTT.

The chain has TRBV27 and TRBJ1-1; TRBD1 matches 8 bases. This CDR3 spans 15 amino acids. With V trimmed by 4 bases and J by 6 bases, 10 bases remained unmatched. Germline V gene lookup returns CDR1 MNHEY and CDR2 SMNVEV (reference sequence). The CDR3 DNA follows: TGTGCCAGCAGTTCCCCGGGACAGGCAGTGTCTGAAGCTTTCTTT. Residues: CASSSPGQAVSEAFF.

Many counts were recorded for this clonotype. The CDR3 bases are TGTGCCAGCAGCTTAAACCCCGGCACTGAAGCTTTCTTT. It specifies CASSLNPGTEAFF. The chain couples TRBV7-3 to TRBJ1-1; D unclear. V was cut by 1 base and J by 4 bases, with 7 bases left in between. In germline, CDR1 is SGHTA, CDR2 FQGTGA. The CDR3 length is 13 residues.

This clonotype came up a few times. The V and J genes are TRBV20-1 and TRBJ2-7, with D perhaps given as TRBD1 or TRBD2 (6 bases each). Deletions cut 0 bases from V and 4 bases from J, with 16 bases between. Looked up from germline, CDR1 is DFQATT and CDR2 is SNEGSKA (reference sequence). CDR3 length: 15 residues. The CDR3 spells CSARDPRGAAYEQYF. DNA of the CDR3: TGCAGTGCTAGAGATCCGAGGGGGGCGGCATACGAGCAGTACTTC.

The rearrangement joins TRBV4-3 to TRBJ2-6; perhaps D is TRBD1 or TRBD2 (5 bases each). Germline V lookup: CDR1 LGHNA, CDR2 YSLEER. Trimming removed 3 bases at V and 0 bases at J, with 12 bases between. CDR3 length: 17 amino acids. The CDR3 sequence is CASSQGDGASGANVLTF. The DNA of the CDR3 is TGCGCCAGCAGCCAGGGCGACGGGGCCTCTGGGGCCAACGTCCTGACTTTC.

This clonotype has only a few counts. The CDR3: CASSSLSRVTEAFF. CDR3 nucleotides: TGTGCCAGCAGTTCGCTGAGCAGGGTTACTGAAGCTTTCTTT. V usage is TRBV27 and J usage is TRBJ1-1, with D perhaps matching TRBD1 (5 bases). The V gene lost 4 bases and the J gene lost 5 bases, with 14 bases spanning the gap. This CDR3 has 14 residues. CDR1 and CDR2 (germline): MNHEY, SMNVEV (reference sequence).

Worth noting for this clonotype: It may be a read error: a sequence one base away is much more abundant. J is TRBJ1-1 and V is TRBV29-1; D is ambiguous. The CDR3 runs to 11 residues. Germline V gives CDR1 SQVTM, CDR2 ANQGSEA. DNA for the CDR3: TGCAGCGTTGGGTTCAGCACTGTAGCTTTCTTT. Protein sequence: CSVGFSTVAFF.

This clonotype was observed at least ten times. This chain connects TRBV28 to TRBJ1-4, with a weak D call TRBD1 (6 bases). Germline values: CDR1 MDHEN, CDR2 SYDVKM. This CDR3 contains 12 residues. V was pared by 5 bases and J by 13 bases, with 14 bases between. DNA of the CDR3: TGTGCCAGCAGTACAGGGCTGGGTCGACTGTTTTTT. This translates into CASSTGLGRLFF.

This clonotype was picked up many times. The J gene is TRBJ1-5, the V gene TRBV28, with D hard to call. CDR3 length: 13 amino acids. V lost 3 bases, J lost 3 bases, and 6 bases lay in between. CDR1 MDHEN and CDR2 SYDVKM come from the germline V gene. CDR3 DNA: TGTGCCAGCAGTTTGATCGTCAATCAGCCCCAGCATTTT. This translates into CASSLIVNQPQHF.